These 20 T cell receptor beta chains were all obtained from the same sample, sequenced in a study of tumor-infiltrating lymphocytes in primary liver carcinoma. Constant-region priming of approximately 0.55 ug total RNA yielded TCR beta cDNA. Construction of TCR beta libraries relied on three successive nested multiplex PCR rounds employing slightly modified ARM-PCR. Running 10 cycles apiece, the first two PCR rounds relied on TRBV1-TRBV30 forward primers together with a C-beta reverse primer. MiXCR was run by TCRdb on the multiplex PCR reads, yielding one entry per CDR3 protein. The table records approximately 76,000 distinct CDR3 sequences, 70% to 80% of them present only once. Investigators took RNA and DNA out together from 20-30 mg of unsorted bulk tissue. Sequenced material: liver tumor tissue from sampling region 4. As to subset: tumor region T4, right-lateral pole. These receptors all stem from a woman aged 60-75 years with primary liver carcinoma and hepatitis B virus infection.

This clonotype appeared a few times. A read error may be the cause here, since a much bigger clone is one base away. Here the CDR3 reads CVSSFVRDRGFGAFF. The CDR3 coding sequence is TGTGTCAGCAGCTTTGTTCGGGACAGGGGGTTCGGAGCTTTCTTT. The gene calls are TRBV5-6 and TRBJ1-1; 11 nucleotides line up with TRBD1. The CDR3 contains 15 residues. CDR1 is SGHDT and CDR2 is YYEEEE in the germline V gene.

This clonotype was counted at least ten times. The chain is built from TRBV29-1 and TRBJ2-3; D is ambiguous. The V gene's germline CDR1 is SQVTM and CDR2 ANQGSEA. This CDR3 is built from 11 residues. Trimming stripped 6 bases from V and 2 bases from J, with 6 bases between. CDR3 amino acids: CSVDITDTQYF. DNA of the CDR3: TGCAGCGTCGACATCACAGATACGCAGTATTTT.

This clonotype was detected ten times or more. The chain is built from TRBV7-9 and TRBJ1-1, with 7 bases fitting TRBD1. The germline V gene has CDR1 SEHNR and CDR2 FQNEAQ (reference sequence). This CDR3 spans 13 amino acids. V gave up 5 bases and J gave up 11 bases; unmatched junction bases: 11. CDR3 in amino acids: CASSIREDREAFF. DNA of the CDR3: TGTGCCAGCAGCATTAGGGAAGACAGGGAGGCTTTCTTT.

V gene TRBV6-6 combines with J gene TRBJ1-3; D is unclear. Trimming removed 4 bases from V and 16 bases from J, with 17 bases in between. CDR3 length equals 12 residues. Germline V gene lookup returns CDR1 MNHNY and CDR2 SVGAGI (reference sequence). Written as DNA, the CDR3 is TGTGCCAGCAGTTCCTCTGGAAACACTATGTATTTT. Translated: CASSSSGNTMYF.

About this clonotype itself: Germline is not matched at one junction end, which may reflect a read error. This CDR3 is CAWKPRQHRGDGYTF. The CDR3 DNA reads as TGCGCCTGGAAACCCAGACAGCACAGGGGCGATGGCTACACCTTC. V and J are TRBV30 and TRBJ1-2, with TRBD1 identical over 7 bases. The V gene's germline CDR1 is GTSNPN and CDR2 SVGIG (reference sequence). This CDR3 has 15 residues.

Comment on this clonotype: A much more abundant neighbour one base away suggests this may be a read error. The V and J genes are TRBV5-1 and TRBJ2-1; TRBD1 matches at 11 bases. The CDR3 covers 15 residues. Germline V gene data show CDR1 as SGHRS and CDR2 as YFSETQ. The CDR3: CASSPGQGDHNKQFF. CDR3 coding DNA: TGCGCCAGCAGCCCGGGACAGGGGGACCACAATAAGCAGTTCTTC.

Note on this clonotype: The CDR3 does not close with the conserved phenylalanine or tryptophan, likely indicating a read error. This rearrangement joins TRBV7-9 to TRBJ2-3; D gene unclear. The V end lost 5 bases, the J end lost 0 bases, and 6 bases lay between the germline ends. From germline, CDR1 is SEHNR and CDR2 FQNEAQ (reference sequence). CDR3 length equals 13 residues. CDR3 protein: CASSPSSTDTQYL. As DNA, the CDR3 is TGTGCCAGCAGCCCGAGCAGCACAGATACGCAGTATCTT.

A few counts support this clonotype. The V and J genes are TRBV18 and TRBJ2-4; D ambiguous. Per the germline V gene, CDR1 is KGHSH and CDR2 is LQKENI. Trimming cost V 2 bases and J 5 bases, with 16 bases left between them. The CDR3 spans 16 residues. The CDR3 sequence is CASSPGSQHAQNIQYF. CDR3 nucleotides: TGTGCCAGCTCACCAGGCTCCCAACATGCCCAAAACATTCAGTACTTC.

As concerns this clonotype: Mismatch with germline at one junction end may stem from a read error. The rearrangement links TRBV6-1 to TRBJ1-2; D not resolved. The CDR3 extends over 15 amino acids. The germline CDR1 and CDR2 sequences are MNHNS and SASEGT. The CDR3: CASSDPADGSYGYTF. As DNA, the CDR3 is TGTGCCAGCAGTGACCCTGCCGACGGAAGCTATGGCTACACTTTC.

This clonotype was detected once. Since a much larger clone is just one base distant, this may be a read error. The rearrangement links TRBV7-9 to TRBJ2-2; no firm D call. Per the germline V gene, CDR1 is SEHNR and CDR2 is FQNEAQ (reference sequence). This CDR3 region has 14 residues. The CDR3 bases are TGTGTCAGCAGCCCACCACCTAACACCGGGGAGCTGTTTTTT. The encoded protein is CVSSPPPNTGELFF. The whole variable domain, remainder taken from reference TRBV7-9 and TRBJ2-2, is DTGVSQNPRHKITKRGQNVTFRCDPISEHNRLYWYRQTLGQGPEFLTYFQNEAQLEKSRLLSDRFSAERPKGSFSTLEIQRTEQGDSAMYLCVSSPPPNTGELFFGEGSRLTVL.

This clonotype has just one count. The junction departs from the called germline gene at one end, perhaps through a read error. The V and J genes are TRBV6-5 and TRBJ1-2; TRBD1 agrees at 11 bases. The CDR3 contains 16 residues. Germline V gene lookup returns CDR1 MNHEY and CDR2 SVGAGI. CDR3 region: CVSTTPAGQGVSGYTF. In DNA, the CDR3 is TGTGTCAGCACAACCCCCGCGGGACAGGGGGTGAGTGGCTACACCTTC.

On this clonotype itself: A read error may be the cause here, since a much bigger clone is one base away. This chain connects TRBV5-1 to TRBJ1-1; tentative D call: TRBD1 (6 bases). Germline assignment: CDR1 SGHRS and CDR2 YFSETQ. V was clipped by 2 bases and J by 4 bases, with 15 bases between them. This CDR3 is 15 amino acids long. The CDR3 DNA reads as TGCGCCAGCAGCTTAGGTACGGGGGCGTCCACTGAAGCTTTCTTT. As protein: CASSLGTGASTEAFF.

This clonotype was seen a single time. One end of the junction varies from germline; a read error may be responsible. Here the CDR3 DNA reads TGTACCAGCAGCGACGGGACAGGGGGAACAGATACGCCGTATTTT. Translating it yields CTSSDGTGGTDTPYF. The chain carries TRBV6-6 and TRBJ2-3; 11 positions match TRBD1. Germline CDR1 MNHNY, CDR2 SVGAGI (reference sequence). There are 15 residues in the CDR3.

Worth noting for this clonotype: An end of the junction does not agree with germline; a read error may underlie this. V gene TRBV11-2 combines with J gene TRBJ2-1; 7 nucleotides agree with TRBD1. CDR1 and CDR2 (germline): SGHAT, FQNNGV. CDR3 length: 17 residues. CDR3 sequence: CTSSLLPGQRFYNEQFF. CDR3 sequence (DNA): TGTACCAGTAGCTTACTACCGGGACAGAGATTCTACAATGAGCAGTTCTTC.

The rearrangement uses TRBV12-5 and TRBJ2-1, with 12 bases fitting TRBD1. The CDR3 has 16 amino acids. Germline values: CDR1 LGHNT, CDR2 FRNRAP. After removal of 8 bases from V and 7 bases from J, the junction contained 12 bases not matched to a gene. CDR3 sequence reads: CASWQGQGALGNEQFF. DNA of the CDR3: TGTGCTAGTTGGCAGGGACAGGGGGCCCTCGGTAATGAGCAGTTCTTC.

About this clonotype: At one of its ends the junction is not consistent with the germline gene, which may arise from a read error. The CDR3 spells CASSHAGTRNYDYTF. The CDR3 bases are TGCGCCAGCAGCCACGCCGGGACACGGAACTATGACTACACCTTC. The chain carries TRBV4-1 and TRBJ1-2; D perhaps matches TRBD1 (6 bases). The V gene's germline CDR1 is MGHRA and CDR2 YSYEKL. There are 15 residues in the CDR3.

Worth noting for this clonotype: This could be a read error, since a much larger clone is one nucleotide away. V usage is TRBV28 and J usage is TRBJ1-1; possible D gene TRBD1, 5 bases. CDR3 size: 12 residues. CDR1 and CDR2 (germline): MDHEN, SYDVKM. The DNA of the CDR3 is TGTACCAGCAGTTTGTCAGGGTGGCGAGCTTTCTTT. Amino acids: CTSSLSGWRAFF.

The chain combines TRBV30 with TRBJ2-5; 9 bases are a match to TRBD1. This CDR3 spans 18 amino acids. In germline, CDR1 is GTSNPN, CDR2 SVGIG (reference sequence). The CDR3 reads CVLGRGTGISGWGETQYF. The CDR3 DNA follows: TGTGTCCTTGGGCGAGGGACAGGGATATCGGGATGGGGAGAGACCCAGTACTTC.

This clonotype has at least ten counts. The rearrangement joins TRBV28 to TRBJ2-2, with D possibly being TRBD2 (6 bases). The CDR3 extends over 15 amino acids. CDR1 is MDHEN, CDR2 SYDVKM, per germline. The V end lost 7 bases, the J end lost 0 bases, and 12 bases lay between the germline ends. CDR3 amino acids: CASNWRGANTGELFF. Written as DNA, the CDR3 is TGTGCCAGCAACTGGAGGGGAGCGAACACCGGGGAGCTGTTTTTT.

This clonotype has just one count. Sequence at one end of the junction differs from germline and may be a read error. V usage is TRBV6-6 and J usage is TRBJ1-6, with D possibly matching TRBD1 (6 bases). This CDR3 is built from 16 residues. Looked up from germline, CDR1 is MNHNY and CDR2 is SVGAGI (reference sequence). The CDR3 nucleotides are TGTGTCAGCAGTTCTACAGGGTTGTCTTATAATTCACCCCTCCACTTT. Its protein is CVSSSTGLSYNSPLHF.